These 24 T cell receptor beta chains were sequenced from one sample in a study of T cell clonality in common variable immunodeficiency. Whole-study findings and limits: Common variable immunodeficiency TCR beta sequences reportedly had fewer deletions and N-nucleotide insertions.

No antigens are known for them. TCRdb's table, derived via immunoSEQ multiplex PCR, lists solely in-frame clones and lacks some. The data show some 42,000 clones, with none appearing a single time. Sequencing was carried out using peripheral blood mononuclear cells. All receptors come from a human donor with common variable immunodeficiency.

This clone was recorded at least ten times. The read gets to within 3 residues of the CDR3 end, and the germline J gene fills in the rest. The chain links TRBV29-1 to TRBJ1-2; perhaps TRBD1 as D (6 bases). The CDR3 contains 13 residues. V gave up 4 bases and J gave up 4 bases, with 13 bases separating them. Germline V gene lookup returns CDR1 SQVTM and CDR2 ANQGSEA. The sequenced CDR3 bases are TGCAGCGTTGGGGCAGGGGAAGGCTATGGC. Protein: CSVGAGEGYG. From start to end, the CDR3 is CSVGAGEGYGYTF.

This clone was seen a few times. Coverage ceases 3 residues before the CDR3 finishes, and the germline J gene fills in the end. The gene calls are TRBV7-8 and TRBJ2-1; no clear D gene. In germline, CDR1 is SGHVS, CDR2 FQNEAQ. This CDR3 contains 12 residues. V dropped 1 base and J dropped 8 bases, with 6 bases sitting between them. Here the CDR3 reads CASSLEGYEQFF. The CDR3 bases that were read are TGTGCCAGCAGCTTAGAGGGTTATGAG.

The chain's CDR3 is CASSPPPGQETQYF. CDR3 DNA (partial): TGTGCCAGCAGCCCCCCTCCAGGCCAAGAGACC. V and J are TRBV7-2 and TRBJ2-5; D is unclear. The read ends 3 residues early relative to the CDR3; the germline J gene fills the gap. This CDR3 is 14 amino acids long. Trimming took 5 bases from V and 1 from J, leaving 11 bases between them. The V gene's germline CDR1 is SGHTA and CDR2 FQGNSA.

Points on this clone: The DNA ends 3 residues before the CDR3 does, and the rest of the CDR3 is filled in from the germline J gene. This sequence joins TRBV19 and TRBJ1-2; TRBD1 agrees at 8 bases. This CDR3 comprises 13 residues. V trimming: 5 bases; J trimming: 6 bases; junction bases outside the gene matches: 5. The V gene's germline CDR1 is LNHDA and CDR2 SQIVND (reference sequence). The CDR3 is CASSVGTGHGYTF. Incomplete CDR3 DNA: TGTGCCAGTAGTGTCGGGACAGGTCATGGC.

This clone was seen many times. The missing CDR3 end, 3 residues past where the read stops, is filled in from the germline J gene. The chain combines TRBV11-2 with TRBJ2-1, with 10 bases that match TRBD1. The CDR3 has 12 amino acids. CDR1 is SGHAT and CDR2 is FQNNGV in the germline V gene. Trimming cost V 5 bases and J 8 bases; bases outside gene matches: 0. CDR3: CASSGTGDEQFF. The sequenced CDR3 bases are TGTGCCAGCAGCGGGACAGGGGATGAG.

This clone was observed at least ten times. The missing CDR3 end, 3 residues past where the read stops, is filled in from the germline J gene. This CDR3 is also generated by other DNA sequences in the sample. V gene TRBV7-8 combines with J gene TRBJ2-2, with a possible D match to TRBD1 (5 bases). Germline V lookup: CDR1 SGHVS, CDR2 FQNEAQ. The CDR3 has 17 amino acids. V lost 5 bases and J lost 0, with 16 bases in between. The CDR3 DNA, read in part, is TGTGCCAGCAGCCGTGCGTTTGGGGCCTCGAACACCGGGGAG. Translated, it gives CASSRAFGASNTGE. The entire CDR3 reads CASSRAFGASNTGELFF.

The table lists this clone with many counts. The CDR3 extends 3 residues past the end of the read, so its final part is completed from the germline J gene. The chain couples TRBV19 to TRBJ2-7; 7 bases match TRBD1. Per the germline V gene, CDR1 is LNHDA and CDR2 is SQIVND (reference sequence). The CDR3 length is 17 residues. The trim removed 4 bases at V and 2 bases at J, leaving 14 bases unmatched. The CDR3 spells CASSRGFRDSSPYEQYF. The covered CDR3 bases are TGTGCCAGTAGTAGGGGGTTCCGGGACAGCTCTCCCTACGAG.

The CDR3 bases that were read are TGTGCCAGCAGTGCTAGCGACACAGATACG. Its translation: CASSASDTDT. Given in full, the CDR3 is CASSASDTDTQYF. The chain uses TRBV6-4 and TRBJ2-3, with D perhaps matching TRBD2 (6 bases). The read gets to within 3 residues of the CDR3 end, and the germline J gene fills in the rest. V lost 4 bases to trimming and J lost 2 bases, with 7 bases between them. Germline CDR1 is MRHNA and CDR2 is SNTAGT. This CDR3 is built from 13 residues.

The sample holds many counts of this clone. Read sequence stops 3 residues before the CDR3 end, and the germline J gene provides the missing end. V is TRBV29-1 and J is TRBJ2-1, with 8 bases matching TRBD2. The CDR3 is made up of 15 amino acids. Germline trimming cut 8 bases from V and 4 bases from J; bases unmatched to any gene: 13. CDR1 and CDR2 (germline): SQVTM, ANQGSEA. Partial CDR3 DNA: TGCAGCCTTCGTTCAGCGGGAGTTCGGTACAATGAG. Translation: CSLRSAGVRYNE. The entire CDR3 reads CSLRSAGVRYNEQFF.

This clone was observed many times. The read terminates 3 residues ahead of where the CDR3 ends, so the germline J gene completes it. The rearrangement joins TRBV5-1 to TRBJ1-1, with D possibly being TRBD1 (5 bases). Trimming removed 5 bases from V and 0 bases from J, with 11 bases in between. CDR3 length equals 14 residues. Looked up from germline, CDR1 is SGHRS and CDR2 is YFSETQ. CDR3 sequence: CASRVQGLNTEAFF. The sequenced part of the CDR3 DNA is TGCGCCAGCAGAGTTCAGGGCTTGAACACTGAA.

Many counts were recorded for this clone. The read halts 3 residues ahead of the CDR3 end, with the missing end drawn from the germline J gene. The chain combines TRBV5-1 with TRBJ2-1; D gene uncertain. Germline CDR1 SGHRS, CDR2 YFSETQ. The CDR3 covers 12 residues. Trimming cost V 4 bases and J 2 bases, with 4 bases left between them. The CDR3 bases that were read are TGCGCCAGCAGCCCAACCTACAATGAG. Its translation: CASSPTYNE. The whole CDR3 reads CASSPTYNEQFF.

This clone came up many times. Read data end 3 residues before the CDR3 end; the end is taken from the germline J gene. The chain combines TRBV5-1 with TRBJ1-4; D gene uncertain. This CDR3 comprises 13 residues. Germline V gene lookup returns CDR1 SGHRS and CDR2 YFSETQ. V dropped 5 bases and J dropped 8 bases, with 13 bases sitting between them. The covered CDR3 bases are TGCGCCAGCAGTGGCGGCGACGGGGAAAAA. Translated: CASSGGDGEK. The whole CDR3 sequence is CASSGGDGEKLFF.

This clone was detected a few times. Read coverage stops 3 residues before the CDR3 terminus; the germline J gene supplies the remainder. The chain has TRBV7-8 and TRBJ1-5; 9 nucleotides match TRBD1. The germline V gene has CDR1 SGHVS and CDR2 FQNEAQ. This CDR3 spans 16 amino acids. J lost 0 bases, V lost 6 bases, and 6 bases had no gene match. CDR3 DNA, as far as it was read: TGTGCCAGCAGTCCACAGGGGGCAAGTAGCAATCAGCCC. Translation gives CASSPQGASSNQP. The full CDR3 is CASSPQGASSNQPQHF. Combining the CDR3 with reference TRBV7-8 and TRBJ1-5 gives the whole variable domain GAGVSQSPRYKVAKRGQDVALRCDPISGHVSLFWYQQALGQGPEFLTYFQNEAQLDKSGLPSDRFFAERPEGSVSTLKIQRTQQEDSAVYLCASSPQGASSNQPQHFGDGTRLSIL.

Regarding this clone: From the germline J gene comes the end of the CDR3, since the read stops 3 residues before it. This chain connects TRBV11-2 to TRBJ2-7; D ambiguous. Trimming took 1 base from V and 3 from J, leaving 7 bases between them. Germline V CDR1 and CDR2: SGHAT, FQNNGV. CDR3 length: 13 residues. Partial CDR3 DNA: TGTGCCAGCAGCTTAGCCGAGGTCTACGAG. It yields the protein CASSLAEVYE. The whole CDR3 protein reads CASSLAEVYEQYF.

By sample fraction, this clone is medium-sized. This CDR3 reads CAWTGGDTEAFF. The CDR3 bases that were read are TGTGCCTGGACCGGCGGGGACACTGAA. This chain connects TRBV30 to TRBJ1-1; D is ambiguous. The CDR3 extends 3 residues past the end of the read, so its final part is completed from the germline J gene. V was pared by 4 bases and J by 3 bases, with 9 bases between. The germline CDR1 and CDR2 sequences are GTSNPN and SVGIG (reference sequence). The CDR3 runs to 12 residues. Variable domain in full (rest from reference TRBV30 and TRBJ1-1): SQTIHQWPATLVQPVGSPLSLECTVEGTSNPNLYWYRQAAGRGLQLLFYSVGIGQISSEVPQNLSASRPQDRQFILSSKKLLLSDSGFYLCAWTGGDTEAFFGQGTRLTVV.

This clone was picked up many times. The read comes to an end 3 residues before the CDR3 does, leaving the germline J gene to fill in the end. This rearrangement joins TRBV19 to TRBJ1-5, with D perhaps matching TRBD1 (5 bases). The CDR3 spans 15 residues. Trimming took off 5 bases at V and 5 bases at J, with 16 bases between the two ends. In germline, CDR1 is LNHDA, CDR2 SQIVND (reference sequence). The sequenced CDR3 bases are TGTGCCAGTAGTGGCCGGCAGGGTGGTGATCAGCCC. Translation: CASSGRQGGDQP. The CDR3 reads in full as CASSGRQGGDQPQHF. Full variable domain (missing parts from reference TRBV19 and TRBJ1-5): DGGITQSPKYLFRKEGQNVTLSCEQNLNHDAMYWYRQDPGQGLRLIYYSQIVNDFQKGDIAEGYSVSREKKESFPLTVTSAQKNPTAFYLCASSGRQGGDQPQHFGDGTRLSIL.

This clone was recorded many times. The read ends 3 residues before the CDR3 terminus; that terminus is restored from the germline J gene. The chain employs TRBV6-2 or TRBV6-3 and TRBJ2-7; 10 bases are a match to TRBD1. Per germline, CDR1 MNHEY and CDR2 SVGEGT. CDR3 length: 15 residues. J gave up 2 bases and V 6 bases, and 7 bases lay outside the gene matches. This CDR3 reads CASRSGQGGTYEQYF. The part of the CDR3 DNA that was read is TGTGCCAGCAGAAGCGGACAGGGGGGAACCTACGAG.

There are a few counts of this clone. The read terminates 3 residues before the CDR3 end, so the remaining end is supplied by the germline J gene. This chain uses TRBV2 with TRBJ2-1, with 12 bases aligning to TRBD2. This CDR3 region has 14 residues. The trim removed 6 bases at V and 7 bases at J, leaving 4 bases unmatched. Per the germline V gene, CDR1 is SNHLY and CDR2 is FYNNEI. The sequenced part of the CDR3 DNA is TGTGCCAGCAGGACTAGCGGGGGCGTAAATGAG. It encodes CASRTSGGVNE. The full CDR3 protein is CASRTSGGVNEQFF.

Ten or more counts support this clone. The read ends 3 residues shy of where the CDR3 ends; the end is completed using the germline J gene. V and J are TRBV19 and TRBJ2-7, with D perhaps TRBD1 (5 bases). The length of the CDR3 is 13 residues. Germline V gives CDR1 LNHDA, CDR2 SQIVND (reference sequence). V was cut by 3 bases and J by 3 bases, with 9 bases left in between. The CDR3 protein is CASSIQGVYEQYF. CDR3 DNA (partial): TGTGCCAGTAGTATTCAGGGTGTCTACGAG.

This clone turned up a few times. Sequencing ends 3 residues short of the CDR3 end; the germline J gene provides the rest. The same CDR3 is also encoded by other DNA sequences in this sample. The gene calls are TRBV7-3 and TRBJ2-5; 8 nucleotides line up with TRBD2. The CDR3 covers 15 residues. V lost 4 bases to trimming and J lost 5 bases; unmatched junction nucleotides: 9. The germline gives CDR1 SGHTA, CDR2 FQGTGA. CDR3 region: CASSSGGRGDETQYF. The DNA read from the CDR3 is TGTGCCAGCAGCTCGGGGGGGCGGGGGGACGAGACC.

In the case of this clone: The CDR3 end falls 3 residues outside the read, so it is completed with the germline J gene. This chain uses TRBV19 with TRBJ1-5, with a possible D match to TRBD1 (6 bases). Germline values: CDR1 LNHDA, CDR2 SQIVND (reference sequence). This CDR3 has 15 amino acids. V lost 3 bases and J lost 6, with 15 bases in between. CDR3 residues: CASSITGGEIQPQHF. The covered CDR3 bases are TGTGCCAGTAGTATTACGGGGGGCGAGATTCAGCCC.

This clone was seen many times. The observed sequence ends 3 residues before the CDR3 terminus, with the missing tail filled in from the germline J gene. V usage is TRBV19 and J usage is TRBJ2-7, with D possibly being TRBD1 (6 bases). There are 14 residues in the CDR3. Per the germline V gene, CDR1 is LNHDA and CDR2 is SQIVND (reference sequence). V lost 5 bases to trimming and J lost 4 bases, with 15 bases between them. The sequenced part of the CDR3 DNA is TGTGCCAGTAGTGTACAGACAGGAGTTTACGAG. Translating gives CASSVQTGVYE. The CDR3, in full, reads CASSVQTGVYEQYF.

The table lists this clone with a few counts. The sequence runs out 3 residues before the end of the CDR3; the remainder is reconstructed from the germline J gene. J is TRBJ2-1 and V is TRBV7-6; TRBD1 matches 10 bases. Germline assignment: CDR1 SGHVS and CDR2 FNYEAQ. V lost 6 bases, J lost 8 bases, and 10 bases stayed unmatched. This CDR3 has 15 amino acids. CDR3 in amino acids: CASSRPGQGTHEQFF. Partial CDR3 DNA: TGTGCCAGCAGTCGGCCGGGACAGGGGACCCATGAG. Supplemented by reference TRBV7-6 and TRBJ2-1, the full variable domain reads GAGVSQSPRYKVTKRGQDVALRCDPISGHVSLYWYRQALGQGPEFLTYFNYEAQQDKSGLPNDRFSAERPEGSISTLTIQRTEQRDSAMYRCASSRPGQGTHEQFFGPGTRLTVL.

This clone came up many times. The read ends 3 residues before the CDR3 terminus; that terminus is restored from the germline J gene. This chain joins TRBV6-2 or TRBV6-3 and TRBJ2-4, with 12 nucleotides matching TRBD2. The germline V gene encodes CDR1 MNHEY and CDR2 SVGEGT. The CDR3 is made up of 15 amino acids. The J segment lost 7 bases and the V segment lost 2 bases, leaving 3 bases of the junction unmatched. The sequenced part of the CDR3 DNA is TGTGCCAGCAGTTACCTAGCGGGGGGGCTGAACATT. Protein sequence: CASSYLAGGLNI. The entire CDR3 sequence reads CASSYLAGGLNIQYF.